This T cell receptor beta chain was sequenced for a study of shared clonotypes between healthy human individuals. Whole-study results and caveats: Non-shared clonotypes showed lower generation probabilities than clonotypes common to all four donors.

Sequencing was at deep level. Using immunoSEQ multiplex PCR, the repertoire was profiled, and TCRdb retains in-frame clones only, with some absent. The profile shows around 650,000 clones, around 96% of them singletons. Positively selected for CCR7, the CD45RO-negative cells used as naive CD8 cells excluded terminally differentiated effector memory CD45RA+ cells. This clone was observed once. Its antigen is still unknown. Germline V gene sequence: CDR1 SGDLS, CDR2 YYNGEE. The germline V and J ends were trimmed by 3 bases and 5 bases, with 9 bases remaining between them. CDR3 length: 12 amino acids. The sample was naive CD8+ T cells sorted from blood. The gene calls are TRBV9 and TRBJ2-7, with a tentative D call TRBD2 (6 bases). The receptor comes from a woman in her 30s in good health. The CDR3 loop is CASSGREDEQYF. The CDR3 nucleotides are TGTGCCAGCAGCGGCAGGGAGGACGAGCAGTACTTC. The entire variable domain, with the rest obtained from reference TRBV9 and TRBJ2-7, is as follows: DSGVTQTPKHLITATGQRVTLRCSPRSGDLSVYWYQQSLDQGLQFLIQYYNGEERAKGNILERFSAQQFPDLHSELNLSSLELGDSALYFCASSGREDEQYFGPGTRLTVT.